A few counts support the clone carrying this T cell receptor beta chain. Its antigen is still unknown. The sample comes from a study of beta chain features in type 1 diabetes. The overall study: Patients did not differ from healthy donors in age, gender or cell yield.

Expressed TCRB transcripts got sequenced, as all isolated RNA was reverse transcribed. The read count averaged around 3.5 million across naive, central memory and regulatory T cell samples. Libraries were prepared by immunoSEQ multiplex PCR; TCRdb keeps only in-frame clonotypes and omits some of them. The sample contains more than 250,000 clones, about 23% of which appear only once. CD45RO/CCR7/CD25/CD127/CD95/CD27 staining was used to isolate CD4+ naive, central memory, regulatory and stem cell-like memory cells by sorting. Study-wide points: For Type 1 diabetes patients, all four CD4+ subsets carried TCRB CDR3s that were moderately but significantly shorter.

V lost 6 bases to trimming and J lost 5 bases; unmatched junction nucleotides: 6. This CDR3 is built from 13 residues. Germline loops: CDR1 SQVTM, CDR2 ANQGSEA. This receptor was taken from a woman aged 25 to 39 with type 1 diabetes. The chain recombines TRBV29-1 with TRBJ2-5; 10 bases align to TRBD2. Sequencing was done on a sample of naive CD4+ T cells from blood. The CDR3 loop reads CSVTLAGLETQYF. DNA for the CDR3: TGCAGCGTCACACTAGCGGGACTGGAGACCCAGTACTTC.